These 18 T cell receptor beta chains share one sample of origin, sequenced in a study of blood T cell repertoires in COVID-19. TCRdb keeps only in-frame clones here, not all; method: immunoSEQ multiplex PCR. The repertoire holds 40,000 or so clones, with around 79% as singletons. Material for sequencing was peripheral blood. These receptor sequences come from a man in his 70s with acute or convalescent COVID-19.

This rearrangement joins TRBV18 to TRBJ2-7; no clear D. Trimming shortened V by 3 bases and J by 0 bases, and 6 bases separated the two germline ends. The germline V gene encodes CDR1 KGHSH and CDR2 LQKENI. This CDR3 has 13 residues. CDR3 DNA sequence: TGTGCCAGCTCACCGGGCAACTCCTACGAGCAGTACTTC. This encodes CASSPGNSYEQYF.

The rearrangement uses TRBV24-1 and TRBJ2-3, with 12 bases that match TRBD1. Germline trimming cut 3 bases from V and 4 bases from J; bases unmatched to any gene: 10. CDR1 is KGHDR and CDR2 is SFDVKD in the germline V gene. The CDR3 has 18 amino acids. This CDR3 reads CATSDITGTGGRADTQYF. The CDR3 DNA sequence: TGTGCCACCAGTGATATAACCGGGACAGGGGGCCGGGCAGATACGCAGTATTTT.

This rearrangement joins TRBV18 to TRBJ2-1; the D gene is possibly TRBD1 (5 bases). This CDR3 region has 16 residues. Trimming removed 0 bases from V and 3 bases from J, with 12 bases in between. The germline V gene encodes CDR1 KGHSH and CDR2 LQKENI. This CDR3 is CASSPPWQGGYNEQFF. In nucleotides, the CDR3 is TGTGCCAGCTCACCACCGTGGCAGGGTGGCTACAATGAGCAGTTCTTC.

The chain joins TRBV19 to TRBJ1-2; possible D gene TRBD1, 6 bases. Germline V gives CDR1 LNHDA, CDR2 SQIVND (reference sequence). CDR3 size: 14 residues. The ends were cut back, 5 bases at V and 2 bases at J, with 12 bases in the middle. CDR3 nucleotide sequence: TGTGCCAGTAGTCCAGCAGGGGCGAACTATGGCTACACCTTC. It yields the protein CASSPAGANYGYTF.

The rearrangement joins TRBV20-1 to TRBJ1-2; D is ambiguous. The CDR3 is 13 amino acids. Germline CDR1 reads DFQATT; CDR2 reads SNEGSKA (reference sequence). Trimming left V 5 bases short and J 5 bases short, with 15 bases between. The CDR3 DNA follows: TGCAGTGCTGGTGGTCAGAGGGCGTATGGCTACACCTTC. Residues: CSAGGQRAYGYTF.

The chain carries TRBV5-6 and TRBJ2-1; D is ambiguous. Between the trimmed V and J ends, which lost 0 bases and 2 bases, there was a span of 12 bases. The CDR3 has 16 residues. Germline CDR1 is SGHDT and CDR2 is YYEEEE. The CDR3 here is CASSLVASLTYNEQFF. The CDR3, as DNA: TGTGCCAGCAGCTTGGTGGCCAGTCTCACCTACAATGAGCAGTTCTTC.

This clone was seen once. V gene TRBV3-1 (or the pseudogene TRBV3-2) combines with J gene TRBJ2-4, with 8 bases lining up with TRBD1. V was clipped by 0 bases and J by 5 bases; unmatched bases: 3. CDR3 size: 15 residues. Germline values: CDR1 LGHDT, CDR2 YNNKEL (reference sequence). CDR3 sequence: CASSQDLTGENIQYF. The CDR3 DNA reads TGTGCCAGCAGCCAAGATTTGACAGGGGAAAACATTCAGTACTTC.

Written as DNA, the CDR3 is TGCAGCGTCGCGCTGGACAGCTACGAGCAGTACTTC. Protein: CSVALDSYEQYF. The chain has TRBV29-1 and TRBJ2-7; D might be TRBD1 (6 bases). The germline CDR1 and CDR2 sequences are SQVTM and ANQGSEA. The CDR3 consists of 12 residues. Trimming stripped 6 bases from V and 3 bases from J, with 12 bases between.

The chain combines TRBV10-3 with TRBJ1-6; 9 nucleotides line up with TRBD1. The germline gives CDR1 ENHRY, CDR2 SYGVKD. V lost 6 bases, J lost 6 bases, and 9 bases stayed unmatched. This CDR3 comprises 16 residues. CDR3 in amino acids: CAIRRTGDGSNSPLHF. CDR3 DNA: TGTGCCATCAGAAGGACAGGGGATGGGAGTAATTCACCCCTCCACTTT.

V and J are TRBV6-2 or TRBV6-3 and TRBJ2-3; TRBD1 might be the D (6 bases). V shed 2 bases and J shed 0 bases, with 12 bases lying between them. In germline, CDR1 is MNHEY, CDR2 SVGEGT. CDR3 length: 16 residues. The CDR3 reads CASSYPQGASTDTQYF. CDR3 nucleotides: TGTGCCAGCAGTTACCCACAGGGAGCTAGCACAGATACGCAGTATTTT.

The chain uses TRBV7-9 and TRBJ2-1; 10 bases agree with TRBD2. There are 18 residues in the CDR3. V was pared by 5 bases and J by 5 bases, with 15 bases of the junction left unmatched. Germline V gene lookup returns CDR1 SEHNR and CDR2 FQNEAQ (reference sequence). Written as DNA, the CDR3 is TGTGCCAGCAGCCCCGACGTACTAGCGGGAAGAGGTAACAATGAGCAGTTCTTC. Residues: CASSPDVLAGRGNNEQFF. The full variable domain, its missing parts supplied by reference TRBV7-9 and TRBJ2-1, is DTGVSQNPRHKITKRGQNVTFRCDPISEHNRLYWYRQTLGQGPEFLTYFQNEAQLEKSRLLSDRFSAERPKGSFSTLEIQRTEQGDSAMYLCASSPDVLAGRGNNEQFFGPGTRLTVL.

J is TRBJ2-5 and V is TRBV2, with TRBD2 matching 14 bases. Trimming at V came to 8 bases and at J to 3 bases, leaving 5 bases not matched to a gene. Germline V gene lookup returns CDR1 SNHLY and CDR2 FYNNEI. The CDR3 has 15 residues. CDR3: CASSGTSGSKETQYF. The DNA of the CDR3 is TGTGCCAGCTCCGGGACTAGCGGGAGTAAAGAGACCCAGTACTTC.

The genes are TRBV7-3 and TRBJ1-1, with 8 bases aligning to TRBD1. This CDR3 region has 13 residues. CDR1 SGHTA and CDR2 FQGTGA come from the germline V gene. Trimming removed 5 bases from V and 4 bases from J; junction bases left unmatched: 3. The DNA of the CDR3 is TGTGCCAGCAGCCGAACAGGGGGCACTGAAGCTTTCTTT. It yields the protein CASSRTGGTEAFF.

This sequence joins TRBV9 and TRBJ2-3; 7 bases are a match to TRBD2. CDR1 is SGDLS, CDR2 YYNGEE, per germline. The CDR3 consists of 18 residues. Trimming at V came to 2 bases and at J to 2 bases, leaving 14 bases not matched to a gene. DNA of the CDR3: TGTGCCAGCAGCGTCTCCGGGACTAACAATCGCCTCACAGATACGCAGTATTTT. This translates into CASSVSGTNNRLTDTQYF.

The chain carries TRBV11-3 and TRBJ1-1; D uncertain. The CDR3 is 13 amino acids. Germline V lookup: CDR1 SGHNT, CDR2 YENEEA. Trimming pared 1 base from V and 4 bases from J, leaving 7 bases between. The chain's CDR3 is CASSLVPGTEAFF. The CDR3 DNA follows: TGTGCCAGCAGCTTAGTCCCCGGCACTGAAGCTTTCTTT. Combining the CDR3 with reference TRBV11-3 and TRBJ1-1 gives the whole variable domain EAGVVQSPRYKIIEKKQPVAFWCNPISGHNTLYWYLQNLGQGPELLIRYENEEAVDDSQLPKDRFSAERLKGVDSTLKIQPAELGDSAVYLCASSLVPGTEAFFGQGTRLTVV.

In DNA, the CDR3 is TGTGCCATCAAATTGGGACAGGGGGGCACAGATACGCAGTATTTT. Translated: CAIKLGQGGTDTQYF. The chain joins TRBV10-3 to TRBJ2-3; the match to TRBD1 covers 11 bases. Germline values: CDR1 ENHRY, CDR2 SYGVKD. V shed 7 bases and J 1 base; nucleotides not matched to a gene: 4. This CDR3 contains 15 residues.

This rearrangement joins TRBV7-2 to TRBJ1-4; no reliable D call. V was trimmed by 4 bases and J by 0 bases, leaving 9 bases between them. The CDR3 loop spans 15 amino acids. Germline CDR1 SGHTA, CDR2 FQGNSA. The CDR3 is CASSSVYATNEKLFF. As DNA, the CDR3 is TGTGCCAGCAGCTCTGTCTATGCAACTAATGAAAAACTGTTTTTT.

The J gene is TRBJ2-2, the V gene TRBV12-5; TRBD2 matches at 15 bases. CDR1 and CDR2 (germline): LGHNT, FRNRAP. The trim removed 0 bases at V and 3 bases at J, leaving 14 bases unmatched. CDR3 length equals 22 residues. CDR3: CASGLVLGTSGRSGGYTGELFF. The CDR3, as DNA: TGTGCTAGTGGTTTGGTACTCGGGACTAGCGGGAGGTCCGGAGGGTACACCGGGGAGCTGTTTTTT. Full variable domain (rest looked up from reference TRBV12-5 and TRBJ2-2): DARVTQTPRHKVTEMGQEVTMRCQPILGHNTVFWYRQTMMQGLELLAYFRNRAPLDDSGMPKDRFSAEMPDATLATLKIQPSEPRDSAVYFCASGLVLGTSGRSGGYTGELFFGEGSRLTVL.